This T cell receptor (beta chain) is drawn from a study of beta chain features in type 1 diabetes listed by TCRdb under 2018. Background for the entire study: No differences in mean age, gender distribution, total cell number or subset yield were found between patients and healthy donors. The study compared the TCRB repertoires of sorted circulating CD4+ T cell subsets in recently diagnosed type 1 diabetes patients with those in matched healthy donors. Naive and central memory subsets were obtained from all 28 donors, but regulatory and stem cell-like memory subsets were isolated from only 8 patients and roughly eight healthy donors. A total of over 90,000,000 sorted cells were examined across all samples, and a strong correlation was observed between cell number per subset and RNA yield. What the study reported, not specific to this receptor: PCR might favor shorter templates, but patient and control samples were amplified and corrected together, so any skew would affect both groups equally. The naive, central memory and regulatory TCRB repertoires appeared to resemble one another more closely among patients than among healthy donors. At VDJ recombination sites, type 1 diabetes patients had fewer insertions and more deleted nucleotides, which implies abnormalities in thymic rearrangement. Sequencing cDNA rather than genomic DNA could over-represent highly expressing activated cells, although activation and CD3 levels did not differ between groups. In all four CD4+ subsets, TCRB CDR3 length was moderately but significantly shorter in type 1 diabetes patients. HLA sub-analyses involved small numbers of individuals, so any influence of HLA type on TCRB rearrangement remained unresolved.

A note on this clone: It lacks a known antigen. Per-base quality was not reported, and no clone a single base away is much larger than it.

Each donor gave one peripheral blood draw, around 0.12 L on average, collected into heparinised tubes. A BD FACSAria II and a panel including CD45RO, CCR7, CD25, CD127, CD95 and CD27 were used to sort naive, central memory, regulatory and stem cell-like memory CD4+ T cells. Every sorted population had a purity above 95%. PBMCs were isolated immediately by Lymphoprep density gradient centrifugation and stained directly without culture. So that batch effects would be minimized, each experiment stained and sorted samples in pairs, pairing one healthy donor with one patient. Relative to germline, V is 3 bases shorter and J is 2 bases shorter, with 9 bases between their ends. Its CDR3 holds 14 amino acids, cysteine through phenylalanine. Only the CDR3 DNA stays, 42 bases, in frame from base 1. CDR1 KGHSH and CDR2 LQKENI are derived from the germline V gene. The High Capacity cDNA Reverse Transcription Kit was used to reverse transcribe all of the isolated RNA, meaning that expressed TCRB transcripts were what got sequenced. Naive, central memory and regulatory T cell samples underwent deep immunoSEQ sequencing, averaging about 3.57 million total reads per sample. Sorted cells were lysed in RLT buffer and RNA was extracted with DNase-treated RNeasy Micro or Mini kits, depending on cell number. Each cell subset was processed on its own to prevent cross-contamination, while patient and healthy donor samples were processed together. Using the immunoSEQ multiplex PCR, TCRB sequences were amplified from cDNA into 87-bp fragments spanning the CDR3 region. Sequencing of the amplicons was done on the Illumina HiSeq platform. Per the authors' processing: PCR bias was computationally corrected using synthetic template baselines, reads within Hamming distance 2 were collapsed, and singletons that could not be merged were discarded. Reads were aligned to IMGT to assign V, D and J genes, CDR3 length, and insertions or deletions at six rearrangement sites. Clonotype counts were normalized to sorted cell number within each subset before computing true diversity and Gini coefficients with the tcR R package. The overlap coefficient, calculated on TCRB nucleotide sequences, was used to quantify repertoire sharing. Entries here come from immuneACCESS through TCRdb and include only in-frame sequences with V and J called. Some clones fail to appear in such tables; in the studies checked, an unresolved V gene covers under half of the shortfall, and the cause of the remainder is unknown. D and trimming come from the DNA, and the V and J calls and clone size come from that table. Recorded for this sample are under 300,000 clones; 25% to 30% of them occurred a single time. 3.5% to 4% of the sample is taken by the ten largest.

The sample taken for sequencing was central memory CD4+ T cells from blood. The chain couples TRBV18 to TRBJ2-3; a tentative D match to TRBD2 spans 6 bases. This TCR was recovered from a man between 25 and 39 years old in good health. The CDR3 corresponds to CASSPEGTTDTQYF. The DNA sequence is given as TGTGCCAGCTCACCGGAGGGGACCACAGATACGCAGTATTTT.